This T cell receptor (beta chain) is from a study of blood T cells in healthy people across ages (dated by TCRdb to between 2015 and 2017). The study in broad terms: Template switching captured roughly one uniquely barcoded TCR beta cDNA molecule per two T cells in model experiments. To track age-related changes in TCR beta repertoire diversity, the study relied on deep sequencing normalized with unique cDNA molecular identifiers. The donors were divided into four age groups: young (average around 16 years), middle-aged (about 41), aged (around 67) and long-lived (around 87). To avoid experimental bias, donors of different ages were distributed randomly across sequencing lanes. Using the same blood draw, the study looked at two additional independent replicas of 1 million unique cDNA reads for two donors, one aged 18 to 30 and the other aged 80 or older.

V is trimmed back by 5 bases and J by 4 bases, and the junction contains 10 bases that no gene match accounts for. The CDR3 starts with the cysteine, ends with the phenylalanine, and has 16 residues. Here the CDR3 DNA is all that survives: 48 bases in frame from base 1. CDR1 and CDR2, per the germline V gene, are SGHTA and FQGNSA. Library creation used 5' RACE. TCRdb names Illumina HiSeq 2500 as the instrument used. The second PCR ran for about 6 to 12 cycles and used a J-beta primer mix along with a sample-barcoded 5' primer. A template-switch 5' adaptor carrying 12 random nucleotides introduced a unique molecular identifier onto each TCR beta cDNA molecule. Each sample yielded at least 3 million CDR3-containing paired-end reads. The Mint cDNA synthesis kit, primed by a TRBC-specific oligonucleotide, was used to synthesize first-strand cDNA from all RNA. Following uracil-DNA glycosylase treatment, all cDNA underwent a first 18-cycle PCR with the universal primers M1SS and BC2_uni_R. In the authors' own workflow: For normalization, 1 million high-quality reads, each with a distinct molecular identifier, were randomly selected from each sample. Reads with shared molecular identifiers were discarded instead of being binned into consensus sequences. CDR3 identification, clonotype clustering and error correction used MiTCR with a Q25 quality threshold and the strictest error-elimination algorithm. Lower-bound total TCR beta diversity was estimated with a nonparametric unseen species model using Euler transformation. Clones were called with MiXCR by TCRdb after fastp trimmed the public reads at Q25, and only in-frame beta chains were retained. Rows are combined by CDR3 protein, so each entry shows the most common genes and DNA. Clone size and V and J calls follow TCRdb, not the original study. This sample comprises around 650,000 distinct CDR3 sequences, 40% to 45% of them detected only once. The leading ten clones occupy 30% of the sample.

Systemically healthy Caucasian individuals from Russia, 39 in total and aged roughly 6 to 95 years, were included as donors. Around 10 milliliters of peripheral blood were drawn from each donor into EDTA-treated Vacutainer tubes. PBMCs were isolated by Ficoll-Paque density-gradient centrifugation, with at least 7 million obtained per sample. Total RNA, at least 6 micrograms per sample, was extracted from PBMCs with Trizol reagent. Naive CD45RAhigh/CD27high T cell percentages were measured by flow cytometry on a PBMC aliquot from every donor. This clonotype has only a few counts. What this receptor recognizes is not known. No qualities accompany the bases; no much larger clone lies one base away. Broad study findings and their caveats: Because the CMV infection status of the donors was unknown, age-related changes in expanded clonotypes may potentially have been confounded. Estimates of total diversity from one million sequenced T cells were regarded as lower bounds and underestimates. Compared with the aged group, the long-lived group had more naive CD4+ T cells, fewer expanded clones and increased TCR diversity, a pattern suggesting age selection. Observed TCR beta diversity per million T cells fell roughly linearly with age, and a significant reduction was already apparent by age around 40. Observed TCR beta diversity correlated strongly with the percentage of naive T cells measured by flow cytometry. Conclusive comparison of naive and antigen-experienced compartments was prevented by the profiling of bulk unsorted PBMCs.

Sequenced: blood. The clonotype comes from an elderly man in good health. This receptor chain uses TRBV7-2 and TRBJ1-4; a stretch of 7 junction bases matches TRBD1. The CDR3 region: CASSARPQGNNEKLFF. The sequenced DNA is TGTGCCAGCAGCGCGCGACCACAGGGGAATAATGAAAAACTGTTTTTT.